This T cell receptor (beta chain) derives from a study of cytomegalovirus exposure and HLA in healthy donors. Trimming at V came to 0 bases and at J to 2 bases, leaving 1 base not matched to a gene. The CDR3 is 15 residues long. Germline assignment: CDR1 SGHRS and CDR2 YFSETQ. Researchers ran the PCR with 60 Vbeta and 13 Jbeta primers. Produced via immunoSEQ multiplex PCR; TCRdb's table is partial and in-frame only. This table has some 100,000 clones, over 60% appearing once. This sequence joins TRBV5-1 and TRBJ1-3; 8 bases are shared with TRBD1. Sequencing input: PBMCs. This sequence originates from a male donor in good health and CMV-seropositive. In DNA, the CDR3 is TGCGCCAGCAGCTTGGACAGGGGGACTGGAAACACCATATATTTT. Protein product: CASSLDRGTGNTIYF.